This T cell receptor (beta chain) was captured by sequencing in a study of chronic HIV infection and antiretroviral therapy. TCRdb independently ran MiXCR on the 5' RACE reads; one entry per CDR3 protein. The sample records around 30,000 distinct CDR3 sequences, around 8.6% being singletons. V shed 5 bases and J shed 5 bases, with 13 bases lying between them. CDR1 and CDR2 from the germline V gene are SGHAT and FQNNGV. The CDR3 loop spans 14 amino acids. Sequencing was carried out using peripheral blood. This chain links TRBV11-2 with TRBJ2-1, with D unclear. The source of this sequence is an adult who had HIV and had not received antiretroviral therapy, or was an uninfected healthy control (not recorded which). Here the CDR3 reads CASSPRTTDNEQFF. CDR3 DNA: TGTGCCAGCAGCCCGCGCACTACTGACAATGAGCAGTTCTTC.